These 17 T cell receptor beta chains originate from one sample sequenced in a study of identical twins. TCRdb analysed the 5' RACE reads with MiXCR anew, one entry per CDR3 protein. The sample lists roughly 280,000 distinct CDR3 sequences, roughly 9% occurring once. This sample also belongs to another study, concerning yellow fever vaccine responses in identical twins.

Material for sequencing was CD8+ T cells sorted from blood. The receptors originated from a young woman in good health.

This clonotype was counted ten times or more. The V gene is TRBV3-1, the J gene TRBJ2-7; 7 bases map to TRBD2. The trim removed 1 base at V and 3 bases at J, leaving 6 bases unmatched. Germline V gene lookup returns CDR1 LGHDT and CDR2 YNNKEL (reference sequence). The CDR3 length is 15 residues. The CDR3 reads CASSQARDYFYEQYF. The CDR3 coding sequence is TGTGCCAGCAGCCAAGCCCGGGACTATTTCTACGAGCAGTACTTC.

This clonotype was picked up a small number of times. The chain joins TRBV29-1 to TRBJ2-3; D may be TRBD1 (6 bases). V lost 2 bases and J lost 1, with 10 bases in between. The CDR3 sequence is 14 residues long. CDR1 and CDR2 from the germline V gene are SQVTM and ANQGSEA. The CDR3 DNA is TGCAGCGTTGAATGGGGGCTAGGCACAGATACGCAGTATTTT. This gives the protein CSVEWGLGTDTQYF.

This clonotype showed up just a few times. The chain is built from TRBV27 and TRBJ2-5; the D call may be TRBD1 or TRBD2 (5 bases each). The V and J ends lost 3 bases and 3 bases respectively, with 17 bases between them. This CDR3 spans 16 amino acids. The germline CDR1 and CDR2 sequences are MNHEY and SMNVEV (reference sequence). CDR3 residues: CASSLSVGASEETQYF. The CDR3 nucleotides read TGTGCCAGCAGTTTGTCGGTCGGGGCCAGCGAAGAGACCCAGTACTTC.

This clonotype was observed a few times. The J gene is TRBJ2-3, the V gene TRBV5-4; D is possibly TRBD1 or TRBD2 (6 bases each). Trimming pared 7 bases from V and 8 bases from J, leaving 23 bases between. The CDR3 consists of 15 residues. Germline V lookup: CDR1 SGHNT, CDR2 YYREEE (reference sequence). The CDR3 here is CASELSEGGSITQYF. Here the CDR3 DNA reads TGTGCCAGCGAACTCTCGGAGGGGGGATCGATTACGCAGTATTTT.

V is TRBV29-1 and J is TRBJ2-2; TRBD1 might be the D (6 bases). CDR1 is SQVTM and CDR2 is ANQGSEA in the germline V gene. The CDR3 runs to 12 residues. V lost 4 bases to trimming and J lost 3 bases, with 6 bases between them. CDR3 DNA sequence: TGCAGCGTTGCAGGGGACACCGGGGAGCTGTTTTTT. Translation gives CSVAGDTGELFF.

This clonotype was picked up a small number of times. The V and J genes are TRBV6-2 or TRBV6-3 and TRBJ1-4; D gene uncertain. V was pared by 0 bases and J by 5 bases, with 7 bases between. The CDR3 loop spans 14 amino acids. The germline CDR1 and CDR2 sequences are MNHEY and SVGEGT. The CDR3 sequence is CASSYSLWNEKLFF. The CDR3 DNA follows: TGTGCCAGCAGTTACTCGCTGTGGAATGAAAAACTGTTTTTT.

The chain uses TRBV3-1 and TRBJ2-5, with 8 bases identical to TRBD2. After removal of 2 bases from V and 2 bases from J, the junction contained 10 bases not matched to a gene. The CDR3 runs to 17 residues. Germline V CDR1 and CDR2: LGHDT, YNNKEL (reference sequence). The CDR3 here is CASSQPWSGGGQETQYF. CDR3 bases: TGTGCCAGCAGCCAACCCTGGTCGGGGGGGGGACAAGAGACCCAGTACTTC.

In its sample, this clonotype was seen a few times. The chain links TRBV20-1 to TRBJ2-1; D perhaps matches TRBD2 (5 bases). V was cut by 0 bases and J by 8 bases, with 11 bases left in between. The V gene's germline CDR1 is DFQATT and CDR2 SNEGSKA (reference sequence). The CDR3 sequence is 13 residues long. The CDR3, as DNA: TGCAGTGCTAGAGATCTCGGGGAATATGAGCAGTTCTTC. Encoded protein: CSARDLGEYEQFF.

Many counts were recorded for this clonotype. The rearrangement uses TRBV5-1 and TRBJ1-2; unclear D gene. With 1 base removed from V and 4 bases from J, the gap between germline ends came to 5 bases. The CDR3 length is 12 residues. Germline assignment: CDR1 SGHRS and CDR2 YFSETQ. Here the CDR3 reads CASSLSAYGYTF. The DNA for the CDR3 is TGCGCCAGCAGCTTGTCCGCCTATGGCTACACCTTC.

Turning to this clonotype: Its ends do not fully match the called genes, so a read error is possible. The gene calls are TRBV20-1 and TRBJ2-1, with TRBD2 matching over 13 bases. Germline CDR1 and CDR2: DFQATT and SNEGSKA (reference sequence). The CDR3 contains 17 residues. Here the CDR3 DNA reads TGCAGTGCTAGAGATTCATGGACTAGCGGGAGCTCCAGTGAGCAGTCCTTC. Translating it yields CSARDSWTSGSSSEQSF.

This clonotype appeared a few times. This chain joins TRBV7-9 and TRBJ1-2; tentative D call: TRBD1 (5 bases). Per germline, CDR1 SEHNR and CDR2 FQNEAQ (reference sequence). This CDR3 contains 15 residues. V was shortened by 1 base and J by 4 bases, with 13 bases between the two germline ends. CDR3 sequence (DNA): TGTGCCAGCAGCTTAGGGGGGACCCGCATCTATGGCTACACCTTC. It yields the protein CASSLGGTRIYGYTF.

The V gene is TRBV6-5, the J gene TRBJ2-3, with no clear D. CDR3 size: 13 residues. V shed 2 bases and J shed 6 bases, with 9 bases lying between them. Looked up from germline, CDR1 is MNHEY and CDR2 is SVGAGI. CDR3 coding DNA: TGTGCCAGCAGTTACAAGGCCACCGATACGCAGTATTTT. Protein product: CASSYKATDTQYF.

This clonotype was picked up a small number of times. This chain connects TRBV7-9 to TRBJ1-5, with 7 bases aligning to TRBD1. Germline CDR1 and CDR2: SEHNR and FQNEAQ (reference sequence). Trimming at V came to 1 base and at J to 5 bases, leaving 11 bases not matched to a gene. The CDR3 consists of 17 residues. The DNA of the CDR3 is TGTGCCAGCAGCTTAGAGGGGGCCACAGGACGAGATCAGCCCCAGCATTTT. Translation gives CASSLEGATGRDQPQHF.

This clonotype was recorded many times. The rearrangement links TRBV5-6 to TRBJ2-5; TRBD1 is a possible D gene (6 bases). CDR3 length: 16 amino acids. With 4 bases removed from V and 5 bases from J, the gap between germline ends came to 21 bases. Looked up from germline, CDR1 is SGHDT and CDR2 is YYEEEE. The CDR3 sequence: CASSQSKTGFGETQYF. The CDR3 DNA reads as TGTGCCAGCAGCCAATCTAAAACAGGGTTTGGGGAGACCCAGTACTTC.

This clonotype was detected only a few times. The junction departs from the called germline gene at one end, perhaps through a read error. This chain connects TRBV20-1 to TRBJ2-7, with a possible D match to TRBD1 (6 bases). The germline gives CDR1 DFQATT, CDR2 SNEGSKA (reference sequence). The CDR3 length is 16 residues. DNA of the CDR3: TGCTGTGCTAGAGATAGGGAGCGAGGGGGATCCTACGAGCAGTACTTC. Translated: CCARDRERGGSYEQYF.

This clonotype was seen repeatedly, ten times or more. CDR3 in DNA: TGTGCCAGCAGTACCTCGACAGGCTTCCAAGAGACCCAGTACTTC. Residues: CASSTSTGFQETQYF. The chain links TRBV12-3 or TRBV12-4 to TRBJ2-5; TRBD1 might be the D (6 bases). This CDR3 is 15 amino acids long. V lost 5 bases and J 1 base, leaving 14 bases between the germline ends.

There are many counts of this clonotype. The chain carries TRBV7-9 and TRBJ2-7; 9 bases map to TRBD1. Looked up from germline, CDR1 is SEHNR and CDR2 is FQNEAQ (reference sequence). J gave up 3 bases and V 1 base, and 4 bases lay outside the gene matches. This CDR3 comprises 15 residues. The CDR3 here is CASSLGRDRVYEQYF. The CDR3, as DNA: TGTGCCAGCAGCTTAGGCCGGGACAGGGTCTACGAGCAGTACTTC.